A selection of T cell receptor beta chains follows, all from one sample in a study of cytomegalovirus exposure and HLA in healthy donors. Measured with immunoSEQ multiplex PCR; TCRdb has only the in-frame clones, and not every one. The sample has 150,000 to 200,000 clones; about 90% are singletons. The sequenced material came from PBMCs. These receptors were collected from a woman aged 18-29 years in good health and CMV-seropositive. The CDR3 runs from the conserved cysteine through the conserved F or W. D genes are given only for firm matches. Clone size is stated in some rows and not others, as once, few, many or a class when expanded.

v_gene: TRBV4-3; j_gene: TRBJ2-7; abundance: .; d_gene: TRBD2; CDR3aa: CASSLAGGVNEQYF; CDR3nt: TGCGCCAGCAGCCTTGCGGGAGGAGTGAACGAGCAGTACTTC
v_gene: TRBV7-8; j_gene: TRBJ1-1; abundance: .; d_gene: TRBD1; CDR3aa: CASSLSTGVKVTEAFF; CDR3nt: TGTGCCAGCAGCTTATCGACAGGGGTTAAAGTCACTGAAGCTTTCTTT
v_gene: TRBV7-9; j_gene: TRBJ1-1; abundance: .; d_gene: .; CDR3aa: CASGGGRTEAFF; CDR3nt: TGTGCCAGCGGGGGCGGCAGAACTGAAGCTTTCTTT
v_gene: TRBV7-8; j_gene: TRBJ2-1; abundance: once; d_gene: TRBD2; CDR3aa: CASSLDRLAGGGSYNEQFF; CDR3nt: TGTGCCAGCAGCTTAGATAGGCTAGCGGGAGGGGGCTCCTACAATGAGCAGTTCTTC
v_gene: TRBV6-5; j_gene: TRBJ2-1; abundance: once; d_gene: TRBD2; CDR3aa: CASSILGLANNEQFF; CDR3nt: TGTGCCAGCAGTATCCTTGGACTAGCAAACAATGAGCAGTTCTTC
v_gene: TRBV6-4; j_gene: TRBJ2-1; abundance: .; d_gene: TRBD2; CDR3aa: CASSNLSGNNEQFF; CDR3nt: TGTGCCAGCAGCAACCTTAGCGGGAACAATGAGCAGTTCTTC
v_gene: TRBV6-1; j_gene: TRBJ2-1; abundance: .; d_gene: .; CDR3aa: CATRPGSYNEQFF; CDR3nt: TGTGCCACCCGGCCGGGCTCCTACAATGAGCAGTTCTTC
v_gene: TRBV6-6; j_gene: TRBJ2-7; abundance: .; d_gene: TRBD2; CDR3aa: CASSHPGLDAVKQYF; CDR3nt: TGTGCCAGCAGCCACCCTGGACTAGACGCGGTGAAGCAGTACTTC
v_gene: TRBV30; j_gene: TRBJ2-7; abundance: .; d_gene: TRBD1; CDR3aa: CAWTGQGGAYEQYF; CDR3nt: TGTGCCTGGACCGGACAGGGGGGAGCCTACGAGCAGTACTTC
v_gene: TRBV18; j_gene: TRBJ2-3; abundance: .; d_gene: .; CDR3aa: CASSPPGRGADTQYF; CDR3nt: TGTGCCAGCTCACCACCGGGCAGGGGTGCAGATACGCAGTATTTT
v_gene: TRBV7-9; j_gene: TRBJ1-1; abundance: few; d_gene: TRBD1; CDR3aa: CASSLDRGLNTEAFF; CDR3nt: TGTGCCAGCAGCTTGGACAGGGGGCTGAACACTGAAGCTTTCTTT
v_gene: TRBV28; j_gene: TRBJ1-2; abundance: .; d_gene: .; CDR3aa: CASRLPSNRDGGYTF; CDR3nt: TGTGCCAGCAGGCTCCCAAGTAACAGGGACGGCGGCTACACCTTC
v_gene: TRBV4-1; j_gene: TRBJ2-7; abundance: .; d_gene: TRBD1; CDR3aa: CASSQGQGTTYEQYF; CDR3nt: TGCGCCAGCAGCCAAGGACAGGGGACGACTTACGAGCAGTACTTC
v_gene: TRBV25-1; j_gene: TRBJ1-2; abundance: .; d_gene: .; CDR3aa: CASSDLNYGYTF; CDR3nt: TGTGCCAGCAGTGACTTAAACTATGGCTACACCTTC
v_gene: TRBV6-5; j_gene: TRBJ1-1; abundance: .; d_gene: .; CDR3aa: CASSVTYPDNTEAFF; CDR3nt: TGTGCCAGCAGCGTTACGTATCCAGATAACACTGAAGCTTTCTTT
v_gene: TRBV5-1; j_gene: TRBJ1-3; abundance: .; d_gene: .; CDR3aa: CASSLLANSGNTIYF; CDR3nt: TGCGCCAGCAGCCTTTTAGCGAACTCTGGAAACACCATATATTTT
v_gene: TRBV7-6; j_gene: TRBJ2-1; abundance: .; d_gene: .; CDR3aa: CASSPSGFNEQFF; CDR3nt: TGTGCCAGCAGCCCCTCGGGTTTTAATGAGCAGTTCTTC
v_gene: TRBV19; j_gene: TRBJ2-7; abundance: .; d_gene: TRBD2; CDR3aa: CASSLGLAGGRSSYEQYF; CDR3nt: TGTGCCAGTAGTTTGGGACTAGCGGGGGGAAGAAGCTCCTACGAGCAGTACTTC
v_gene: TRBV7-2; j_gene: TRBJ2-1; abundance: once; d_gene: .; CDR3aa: CASSLEQGWNEQFF; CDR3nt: TGTGCCAGCAGCTTAGAGCAGGGGTGGAATGAGCAGTTCTTC
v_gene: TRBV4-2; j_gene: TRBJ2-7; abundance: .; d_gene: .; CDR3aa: CASSQDRYEQYF; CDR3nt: TGTGCCAGCAGCCAAGACCGCTACGAGCAGTACTTC
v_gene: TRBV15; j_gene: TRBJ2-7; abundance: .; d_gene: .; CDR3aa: CATSRADEQYF; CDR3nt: TGTGCCACCAGCAGAGCCGACGAGCAGTACTTC
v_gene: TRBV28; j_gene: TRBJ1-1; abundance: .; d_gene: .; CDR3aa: CASSNNRQNTEAFF; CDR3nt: TGTGCCAGCAGTAATAACCGACAGAACACTGAAGCTTTCTTT
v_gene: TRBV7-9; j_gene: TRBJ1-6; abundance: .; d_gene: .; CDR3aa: CASSPTSSYNSPLHF; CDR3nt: TGTGCCAGCAGTCCCACTTCCTCCTATAATTCACCCCTCCACTTT
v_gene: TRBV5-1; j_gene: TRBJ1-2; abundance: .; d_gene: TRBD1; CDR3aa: CASSLQGQLYGYTF; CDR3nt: TGCGCCAGCAGCTTGCAGGGACAGCTCTATGGCTACACCTTC
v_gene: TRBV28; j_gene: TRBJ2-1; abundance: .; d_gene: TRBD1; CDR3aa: CASSLSVSGGHEQFF; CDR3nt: TGTGCCAGCAGTTTATCCGTGTCAGGGGGCCATGAGCAGTTCTTC
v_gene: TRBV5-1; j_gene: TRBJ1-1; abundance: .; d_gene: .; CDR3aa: CASSLAGINTEAFF; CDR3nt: TGCGCCAGCAGCTTGGCGGGGATTAACACTGAAGCTTTCTTT
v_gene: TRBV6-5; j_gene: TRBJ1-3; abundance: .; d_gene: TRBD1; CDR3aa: CASSRGWTGRNTIYF; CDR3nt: TGTGCCAGCAGTAGGGGATGGACAGGGAGAAACACCATATATTTT
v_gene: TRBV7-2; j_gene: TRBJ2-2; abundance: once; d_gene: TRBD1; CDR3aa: CASSPRQGPGELFF; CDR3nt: TGTGCCAGCAGCCCAAGACAGGGCCCCGGGGAGCTGTTTTTT
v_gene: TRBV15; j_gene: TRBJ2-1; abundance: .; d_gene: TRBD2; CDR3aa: CATSRGEREAPGNEQFF; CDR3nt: TGTGCCACCAGCAGAGGGGAGCGGGAGGCCCCGGGCAATGAGCAGTTCTTC
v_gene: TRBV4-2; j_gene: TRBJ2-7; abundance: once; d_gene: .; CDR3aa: CASSQDPKGGPRNEQYF; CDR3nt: TGTGCCAGCAGCCAAGATCCAAAAGGGGGACCCAGGAACGAGCAGTACTTC
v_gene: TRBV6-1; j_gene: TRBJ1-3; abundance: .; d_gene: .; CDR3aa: CASSEEHSGNTIYF; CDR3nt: TGTGCCAGCAGTGAAGAGCACTCTGGAAACACCATATATTTT
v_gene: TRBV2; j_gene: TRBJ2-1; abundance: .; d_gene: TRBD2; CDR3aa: CASRLAGGAGYNEQFF; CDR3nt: TGTGCCAGCAGGCTAGCGGGAGGGGCGGGCTACAATGAGCAGTTCTTC
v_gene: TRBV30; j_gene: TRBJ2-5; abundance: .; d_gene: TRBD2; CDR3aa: CAWATSGGSQETQYF; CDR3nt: TGTGCCTGGGCTACTAGCGGGGGGTCCCAAGAGACCCAGTACTTC
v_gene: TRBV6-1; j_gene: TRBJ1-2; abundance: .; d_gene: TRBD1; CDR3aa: CASQGGKSYTF; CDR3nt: TGTGCCAGCCAGGGGGGAAAGAGCTACACCTTC
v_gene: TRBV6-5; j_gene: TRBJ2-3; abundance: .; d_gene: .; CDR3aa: CASRGPDPDTQYF; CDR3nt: TGTGCCAGCAGGGGCCCGGATCCAGATACGCAGTATTTT
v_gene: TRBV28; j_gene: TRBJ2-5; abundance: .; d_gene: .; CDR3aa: CASSETGNLQETQYF; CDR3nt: TGTGCCAGCAGTGAAACAGGGAACTTACAAGAGACCCAGTACTTC
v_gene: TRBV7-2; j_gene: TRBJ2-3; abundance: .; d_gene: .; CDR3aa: CASSPRPAADTQYF; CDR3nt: TGTGCCAGCAGCCCGAGACCAGCGGCAGATACGCAGTATTTT
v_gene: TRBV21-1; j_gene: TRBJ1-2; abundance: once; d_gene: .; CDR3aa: CASSKGGTDANYGYTF; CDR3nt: TGTGCCAGCAGCAAGGGAGGGACGGACGCGAACTATGGCTACACCTTC
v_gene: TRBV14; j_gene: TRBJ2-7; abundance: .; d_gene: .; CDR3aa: CASSWDFPPYEQYF; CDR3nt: TGTGCCAGCAGCTGGGACTTCCCTCCCTACGAGCAGTACTTC
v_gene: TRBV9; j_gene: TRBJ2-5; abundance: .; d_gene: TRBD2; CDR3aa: CASSVEGRAGGTQYF; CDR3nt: TGTGCCAGCAGCGTAGAAGGACGGGCGGGGGGGACCCAGTACTTC
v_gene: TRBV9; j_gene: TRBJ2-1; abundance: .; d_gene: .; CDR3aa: CASSVALLEINEQFF; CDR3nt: TGTGCCAGCAGCGTAGCCCTCCTCGAGATCAATGAGCAGTTCTTC